This T cell receptor (beta chain) is from a study of OX40 agonist ivuxolimab in advanced cancers. This clone turned up a few times. This table comes from immunoSEQ multiplex PCR, and its TCRdb copy is limited to in-frame clones, with some not included. The table shows tens of thousands of clones, with about 90% occurring only once. Germline CDR1 SEHNR, CDR2 FQNEAQ (reference sequence). V was cut by 1 base and J by 9 bases, with 13 bases left in between. The CDR3 contains 14 residues. The input for sequencing was CD4+ or CD8+ T cells sorted from blood, taken in a trial of the OX40 agonist ivuxolimab. The rearrangement links TRBV7-9 to TRBJ2-1, with D hard to call. This TCR was sampled from an adult with an advanced solid tumor such as melanoma, head and neck, liver or kidney cancer. The CDR3 is CASSLGGLGAEQFF. CDR3 nucleotide sequence: TGTGCCAGCAGCTTAGGTGGCCTAGGAGCTGAGCAGTTCTTC.